This T cell receptor beta chain was documented in a study of blood T cell repertoires in COVID-19 (TCRdb year 2020). Concerning the study at large: The collaborator samples originated in the United States, Italy and Spain and spanned the acute and convalescent phases of COVID-19. The prospective study material was composed of cDNA or gDNA derived from T cells, B-cell-depleted T cells, or PBMCs. Deeply sampled blood TCRbeta repertoires from subjects exposed to, actively infected with, or recovered from COVID-19 were included in the dataset. The repertoires were released in a freely available public database meant as a resource for research on the immune response to SARS-CoV-2. Samples were obtained from the ongoing ImmuneRACE study (first 160 participants) and from some 1,300 subjects provided by 6 global collaborators. The sample metadata nearly always contained a de-identified subject ID, COVID-19 status, age in years and sex. Where HLA class I and class II types were available, the types were taken from metadata supplied by the sample provider, not from assay-based typing. Beyond this particular receptor, the publication reports: The quantity of clinical and demographic metadata differed by source and by participant and was supplied without curation.

At one collaborating source in Seattle, patients were enrolled during active infection and were followed longitudinally through the course of disease. The collaborating institutions used their own protocols to collect whole blood in K2EDTA tubes. For TCRbeta analysis, collaborator samples were shipped as frozen whole blood, as isolated PBMCs, or as DNA extracted from either sample type. V and J are trimmed by 5 bases and 0 bases, and the gene matches miss 5 bases of the junction. From the germline V gene, CDR1 is SGHVS and CDR2 is FNYEAQ. From the cysteine up to the phenylalanine, the CDR3 has a length of 16 residues. Of the read, only the CDR3 DNA is kept; its 48 bases are in frame from base 1. Worth noting for this clone: What this receptor recognizes is not known. It has no much larger one-base neighbor in the sample; base qualities were not kept.

The immunoSEQ Assay, a bias-controlled multiplex PCR, was used to amplify TCRbeta CDR3 regions from genomic DNA. The paper's processing steps were these. The number of nucleated cells in each sample was estimated from the amplification of reference gene primers within the assay. Sequence reads were collapsed and filtered to measure the absolute abundance of every unique TCRbeta CDR3 rearrangement. For each sample, productive Simpson clonality was calculated as the square root of Simpson's diversity index across productive rearrangements. As stored in TCRdb, this immuneACCESS dataset retains in-frame rearrangements with V and J assigned. A fraction of the clones does not appear; measured against another copy, unresolved V genes explain less than half of the discrepancy, and the remainder lacks a known reason. D and trimming come from the DNA, and the V and J calls and clone size come from that table. Within this sample are some 190,000 clones, with roughly four fifths of them counted one time only. The top ten hold around 10% of the sample.

Sequencing input: peripheral blood. This receptor was obtained from a woman aged 40 to 49 with COVID-19, enrolled during active disease. The sequence links TRBV7-6 to TRBJ1-5, and 9 junction bases match TRBD1. The sequence in DNA is TGTGCCAGCAGCACCGGGACAGGGTATAGCAATCAGCCCCAGCATTTT. This gives the protein CASSTGTGYSNQPQHF.